This T cell receptor (beta chain) appears in the sequencing data of a study of OX40 agonist ivuxolimab in advanced cancers. Study-wide findings and caveats: The study did not work out the antigen specificity of the expanded peripheral T cells. By week 6 at 0.1 to 3.0 mg/kg, blood CD4+ and CD8+ T cells had expanded clonally. On average, a greater number of expanded clones characterised CD8+ T cells relative to CD4+.

Here immunoSEQ multiplex PCR was the method, and the copy in TCRdb shows in-frame clones only, minus some. The sample holds about 52,000 clones, roughly nine tenths seen once. With regard to this clone: Its antigen is undetermined.

The length of the CDR3 is 15 residues. V gave up 4 bases and J gave up 7 bases; unmatched junction bases: 7. Looked up from germline, CDR1 is SGHVS and CDR2 is FNYEAQ. The TCR originated in an adult with an advanced solid tumor such as melanoma, head and neck, liver or kidney cancer. Source: CD4+ or CD8+ T cells sorted from blood, taken in a trial of the OX40 agonist ivuxolimab. The chain recombines TRBV7-6 with TRBJ2-2; 9 bases align to TRBD1. Here the CDR3 reads CASSSGQGLLGELFF. The DNA for the CDR3 is TGTGCCAGCAGCTCGGGACAGGGACTCCTCGGGGAGCTGTTTTTT. The entire variable domain, with the rest obtained from reference TRBV7-6 and TRBJ2-2, is as follows: GAGVSQSPRYKVTKRGQDVALRCDPISGHVSLYWYRQALGQGPEFLTYFNYEAQQDKSGLPNDRFSAERPEGSISTLTIQRTEQRDSAMYRCASSSGQGLLGELFFGEGSRLTVL.